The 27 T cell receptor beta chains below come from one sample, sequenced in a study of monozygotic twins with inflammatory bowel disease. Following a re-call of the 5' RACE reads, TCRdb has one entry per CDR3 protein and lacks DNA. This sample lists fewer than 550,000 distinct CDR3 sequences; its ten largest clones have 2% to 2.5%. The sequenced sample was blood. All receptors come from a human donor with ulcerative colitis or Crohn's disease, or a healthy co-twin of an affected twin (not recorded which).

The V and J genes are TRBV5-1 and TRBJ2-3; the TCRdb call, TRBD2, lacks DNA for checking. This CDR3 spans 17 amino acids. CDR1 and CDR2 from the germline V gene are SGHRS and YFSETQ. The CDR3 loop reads CASSLEGSRRSTDTQYF.

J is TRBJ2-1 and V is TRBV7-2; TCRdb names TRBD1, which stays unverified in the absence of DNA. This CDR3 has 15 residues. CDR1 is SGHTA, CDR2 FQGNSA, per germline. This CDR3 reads CASSVTGGHYNEQFF.

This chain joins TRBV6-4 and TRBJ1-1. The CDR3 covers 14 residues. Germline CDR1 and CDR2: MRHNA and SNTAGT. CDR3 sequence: CASRLSVQDTEAFF.

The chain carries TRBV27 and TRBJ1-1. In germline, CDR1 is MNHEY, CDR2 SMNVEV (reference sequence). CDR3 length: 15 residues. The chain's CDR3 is CASSFRVAVNTEAFF.

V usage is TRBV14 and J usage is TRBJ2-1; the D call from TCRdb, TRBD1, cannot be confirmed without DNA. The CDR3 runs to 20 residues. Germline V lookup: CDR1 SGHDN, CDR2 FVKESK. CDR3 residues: CASSQEKPGTGVSSYNEQFF.

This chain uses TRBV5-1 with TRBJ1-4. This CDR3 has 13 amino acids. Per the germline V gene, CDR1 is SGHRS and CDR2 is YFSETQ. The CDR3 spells CASSLALTEKLFF.

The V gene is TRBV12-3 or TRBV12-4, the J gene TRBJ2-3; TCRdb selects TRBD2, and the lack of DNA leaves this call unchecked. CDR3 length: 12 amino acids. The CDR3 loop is CASNLGGDTQYF.

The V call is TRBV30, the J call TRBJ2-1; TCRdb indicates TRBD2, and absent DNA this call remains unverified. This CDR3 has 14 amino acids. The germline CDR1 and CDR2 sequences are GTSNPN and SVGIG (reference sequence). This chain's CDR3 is CAWSDRGTHNEQFF.

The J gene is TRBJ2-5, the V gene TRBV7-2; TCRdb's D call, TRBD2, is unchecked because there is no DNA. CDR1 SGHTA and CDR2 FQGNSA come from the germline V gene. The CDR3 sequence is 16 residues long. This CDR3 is CASSLEAASGQETQYF.

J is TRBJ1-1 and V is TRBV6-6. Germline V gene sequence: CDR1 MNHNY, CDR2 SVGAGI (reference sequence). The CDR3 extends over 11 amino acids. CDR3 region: CASREVTEAFF.

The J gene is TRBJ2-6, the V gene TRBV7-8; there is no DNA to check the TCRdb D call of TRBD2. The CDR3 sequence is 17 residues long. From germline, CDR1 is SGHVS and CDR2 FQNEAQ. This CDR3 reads CASSLGSAGPGANVLTF.

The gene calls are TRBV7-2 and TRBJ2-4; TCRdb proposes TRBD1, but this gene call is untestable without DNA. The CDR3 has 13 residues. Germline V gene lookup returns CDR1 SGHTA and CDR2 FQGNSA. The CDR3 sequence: CASSRQEGNIQYF.

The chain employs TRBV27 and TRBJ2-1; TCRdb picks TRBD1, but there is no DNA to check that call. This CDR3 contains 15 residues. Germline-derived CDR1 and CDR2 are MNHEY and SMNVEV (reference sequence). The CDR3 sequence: CASSSPGTGGNEQFF.

CDR3 region: CATSRTGWSGGYTF. The chain joins TRBV24-1 to TRBJ1-2. The CDR3 totals 14 residues. Germline CDR1 reads KGHDR; CDR2 reads SFDVKD.

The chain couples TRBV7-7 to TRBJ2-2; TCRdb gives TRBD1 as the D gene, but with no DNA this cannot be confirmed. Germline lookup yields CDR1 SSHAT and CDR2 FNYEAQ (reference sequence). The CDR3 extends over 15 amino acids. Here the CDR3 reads CASSPGTLSAGELFF.

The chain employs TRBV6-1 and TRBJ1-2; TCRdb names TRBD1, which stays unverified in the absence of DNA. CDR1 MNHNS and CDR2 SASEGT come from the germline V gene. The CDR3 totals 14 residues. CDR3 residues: CASSGGGVLYGYTF.

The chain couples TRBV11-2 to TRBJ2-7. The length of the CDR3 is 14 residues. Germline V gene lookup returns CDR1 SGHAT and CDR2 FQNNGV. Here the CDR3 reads CASSPFTRNYEQYF.

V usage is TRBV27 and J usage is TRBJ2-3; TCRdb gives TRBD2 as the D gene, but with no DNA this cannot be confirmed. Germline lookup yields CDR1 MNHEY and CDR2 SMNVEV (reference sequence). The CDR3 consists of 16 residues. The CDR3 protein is CASSFQLRGSTDTQYF.

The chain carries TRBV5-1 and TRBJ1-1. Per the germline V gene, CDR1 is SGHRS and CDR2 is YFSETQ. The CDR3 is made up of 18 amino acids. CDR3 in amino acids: CASSLEGPLGISNTEAFF.

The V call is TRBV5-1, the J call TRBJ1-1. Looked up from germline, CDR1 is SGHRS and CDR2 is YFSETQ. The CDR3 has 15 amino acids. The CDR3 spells CASSSGRAPRTEAFF.

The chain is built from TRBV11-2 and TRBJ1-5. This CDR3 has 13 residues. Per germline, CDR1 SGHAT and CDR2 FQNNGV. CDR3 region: CASSLVINQPQHF.

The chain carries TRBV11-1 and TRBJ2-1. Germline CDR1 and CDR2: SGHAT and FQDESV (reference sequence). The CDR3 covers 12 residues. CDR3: CASSYRSDEQFF.

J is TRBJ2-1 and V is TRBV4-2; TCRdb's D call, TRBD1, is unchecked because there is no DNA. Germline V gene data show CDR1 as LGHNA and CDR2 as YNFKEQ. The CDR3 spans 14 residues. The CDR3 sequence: CASSQDRAYNEQFF.

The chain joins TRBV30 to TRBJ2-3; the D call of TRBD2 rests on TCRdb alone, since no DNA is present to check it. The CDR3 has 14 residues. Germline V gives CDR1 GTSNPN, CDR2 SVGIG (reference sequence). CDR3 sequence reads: CAWSGLAHTDTQYF. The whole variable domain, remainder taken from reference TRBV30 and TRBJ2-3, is SQTIHQWPATLVQPVGSPLSLECTVEGTSNPNLYWYRQAAGRGLQLLFYSVGIGQISSEVPQNLSASRPQDRQFILSSKKLLLSDSGFYLCAWSGLAHTDTQYFGPGTRLTVL.

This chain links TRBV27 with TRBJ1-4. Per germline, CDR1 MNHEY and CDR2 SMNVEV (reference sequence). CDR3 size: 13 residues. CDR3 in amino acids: CASSSTSGEKLFF.

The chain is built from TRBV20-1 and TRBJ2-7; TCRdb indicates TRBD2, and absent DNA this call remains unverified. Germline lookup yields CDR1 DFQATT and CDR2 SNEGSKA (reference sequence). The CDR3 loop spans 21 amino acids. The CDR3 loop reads CSARDPIGASGTTGATYEQYF.

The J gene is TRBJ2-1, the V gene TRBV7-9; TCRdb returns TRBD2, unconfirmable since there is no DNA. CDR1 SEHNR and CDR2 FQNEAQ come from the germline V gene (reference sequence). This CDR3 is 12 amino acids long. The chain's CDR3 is CASSFRRSEQFF.